This is a list of T cell receptor beta chains from one sample in a study of tumour-infiltrating T cells in Burkitt lymphoma. Clones were read by immunoSEQ multiplex PCR, and TCRdb kept only the in-frame ones, dropping some. The profile covers around 5,600 clones, with more than 8% appearing a single time and about 2.2% taken by the ten largest. Sequenced input: tumor tissue. These receptors all stem from a human donor with diffuse large B-cell lymphoma. Each CDR3 is given with its conserved first and last residue. D genes are given only for firm matches. Some rows have no size entry. The others give once, few or many, or a class for an expanded clone.

abundance: NA; j_gene: TRBJ1-5; v_gene: TRBV13; d_gene: NA; len: 14; CDR3aa: CASSSAGYNQPQHF; CDR3nt: TGTGCCAGCAGCTCTGCGGGATACAATCAGCCCCAGCATTTT
abundance: few; j_gene: TRBJ2-7; v_gene: TRBV5-8; d_gene: NA; len: 13; CDR3aa: CASSYRGSYEQYF; CDR3nt: TGTGCCAGCAGCTATAGGGGATCCTACGAGCAGTACTTC
abundance: NA; j_gene: TRBJ1-5; v_gene: TRBV7-8; d_gene: TRBD1; len: 16; CDR3aa: CASSLETGGGNQPQHF; CDR3nt: TGTGCCAGCAGCTTAGAAACAGGGGGAGGCAATCAGCCCCAGCATTTT
abundance: NA; j_gene: TRBJ2-5; v_gene: TRBV12-5; d_gene: TRBD1; len: 17; CDR3aa: CASGLSYSGRGFETQYF; CDR3nt: TGTGCTAGTGGTTTGTCATACTCGGGCAGGGGGTTTGAGACCCAGTACTTC
abundance: NA; j_gene: TRBJ1-4; v_gene: TRBV6-6; d_gene: NA; len: 16; CDR3aa: CASSASPGASNEKLFF; CDR3nt: TGTGCCAGCAGCGCATCTCCGGGGGCGTCTAATGAAAAACTGTTTTTT
abundance: few; j_gene: TRBJ2-1; v_gene: TRBV2; d_gene: NA; len: 12; CDR3aa: CASSAGYNEQFF; CDR3nt: TGTGCCAGCAGCGCAGGCTACAATGAGCAGTTCTTC
abundance: few; j_gene: TRBJ1-4; v_gene: TRBV11-2; d_gene: NA; len: 14; CDR3aa: CASRLDQINEKLFF; CDR3nt: TGTGCCAGCAGGCTAGACCAAATTAATGAAAAACTGTTTTTT
abundance: NA; j_gene: TRBJ1-2; v_gene: TRBV30; d_gene: TRBD1; len: 14; CDR3aa: CAWSVLTGGYGYTF; CDR3nt: TGTGCCTGGAGTGTACTGACAGGGGGCTATGGCTACACCTTC
abundance: few; j_gene: TRBJ1-4; v_gene: TRBV4-1; d_gene: TRBD1; len: 14; CDR3aa: CASSRGGTEQKLFF; CDR3nt: TGCGCCAGCAGCCGAGGCGGGACAGAGCAAAAACTGTTTTTT
abundance: NA; j_gene: TRBJ1-1; v_gene: TRBV6-6; d_gene: NA; len: 13; CDR3aa: CASKGVRQFEAFF; CDR3nt: TGTGCCAGCAAAGGCGTACGGCAGTTTGAAGCTTTCTTT
abundance: NA; j_gene: TRBJ1-1; v_gene: TRBV19; d_gene: NA; len: 14; CDR3aa: CASSIGDGNTEAFF; CDR3nt: TGTGCCAGTAGTATTGGGGACGGGAACACTGAAGCTTTCTTT
abundance: few; j_gene: TRBJ2-4; v_gene: TRBV5-1; d_gene: NA; len: 17; CDR3aa: CASSWRSPMLAKNIQYF; CDR3nt: TGCGCCAGCAGCTGGCGAAGCCCTATGCTAGCCAAAAACATTCAGTACTTC
abundance: few; j_gene: TRBJ1-2; v_gene: TRBV7-2; d_gene: NA; len: 14; CDR3aa: CASSLVSRDYGYTF; CDR3nt: TGTGCCAGCAGCTTAGTATCCAGGGACTATGGCTACACCTTC
abundance: few; j_gene: TRBJ1-3; v_gene: TRBV2; d_gene: NA; len: 17; CDR3aa: CASSERGRENFGNTIYF; CDR3nt: TGTGCCAGCAGTGAAAGGGGCAGGGAGAATTTTGGAAACACCATATATTTT
abundance: NA; j_gene: TRBJ1-5; v_gene: TRBV19; d_gene: TRBD1; len: 16; CDR3aa: CASTVDRAHGNEPQHF; CDR3nt: TGTGCCAGTACTGTCGACAGGGCCCATGGAAATGAGCCCCAGCATTTT
abundance: few; j_gene: TRBJ1-1; v_gene: TRBV18; d_gene: TRBD1; len: 12; CDR3aa: CASGTANTEAFF; CDR3nt: TGTGCATCCGGGACAGCGAACACTGAAGCTTTCTTT
abundance: few; j_gene: TRBJ1-2; v_gene: TRBV19; d_gene: NA; len: 13; CDR3aa: CASSLAGRYGYTF; CDR3nt: TGTGCCAGTAGTCTAGCGGGCCGCTATGGCTACACCTTC
abundance: few; j_gene: TRBJ2-1; v_gene: TRBV7-2; d_gene: TRBD2; len: 17; CDR3aa: CASSRSGLAGVRDEQFF; CDR3nt: TGTGCCAGCAGCCGCTCGGGACTAGCGGGGGTACGTGATGAGCAGTTCTTC
abundance: NA; j_gene: TRBJ1-3; v_gene: TRBV6-5; d_gene: NA; len: 16; CDR3aa: CASSSEGPSSGNTIYF; CDR3nt: TGTGCCAGCAGTTCCGAAGGTCCTTCCTCTGGAAACACCATATATTTT
abundance: NA; j_gene: TRBJ1-6; v_gene: TRBV27; d_gene: NA; len: 15; CDR3aa: CASTSLTGSSSPLHF; CDR3nt: TGTGCCAGCACTTCACTGACAGGCTCTTCTTCACCCCTCCACTTT